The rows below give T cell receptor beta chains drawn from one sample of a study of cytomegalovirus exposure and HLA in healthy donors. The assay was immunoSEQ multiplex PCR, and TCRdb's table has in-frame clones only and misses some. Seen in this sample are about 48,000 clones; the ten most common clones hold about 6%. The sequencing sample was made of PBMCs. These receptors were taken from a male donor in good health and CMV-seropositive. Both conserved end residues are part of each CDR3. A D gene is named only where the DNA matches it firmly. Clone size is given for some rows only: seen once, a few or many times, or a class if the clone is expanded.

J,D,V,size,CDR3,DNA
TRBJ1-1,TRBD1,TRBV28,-,CASRWGTGEAFF,TGTGCCAGCAGATGGGGGACAGGTGAAGCTTTCTTT
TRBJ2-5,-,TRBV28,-,CASTPFPRQPRETQYF,TGTGCCAGCACCCCTTTCCCACGACAGCCAAGGGAGACCCAGTACTTC
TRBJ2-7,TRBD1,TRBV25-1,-,CASSERWTGPDYEQYF,TGTGCCAGCAGTGAACGGTGGACAGGACCGGACTACGAGCAGTACTTC
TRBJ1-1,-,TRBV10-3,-,CAIKGQPNTEAFF,TGTGCCATCAAAGGACAACCGAACACTGAAGCTTTCTTT
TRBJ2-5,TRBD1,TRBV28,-,CASTGQGDLETQYF,TGTGCCAGCACCGGACAGGGTGATTTGGAGACCCAGTACTTC
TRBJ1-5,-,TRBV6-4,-,CAGPPMMGAGNQPQHF,TGTGCCGGCCCCCCAATGATGGGCGCAGGAAATCAGCCCCAGCATTTT
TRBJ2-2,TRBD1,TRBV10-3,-,CALGGVGTGELFF,TGTGCCTTAGGGGGCGTTGGTACCGGGGAGCTGTTTTTT
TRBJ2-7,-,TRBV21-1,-,CASSKSPVAGTPTYEQYF,TGTGCCAGCAGCAAATCCCCTGTTGCGGGAACGCCAACCTACGAGCAGTACTTC
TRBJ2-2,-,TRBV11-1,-,CASSLTRDRLNTGELFF,TGTGCCAGCAGCTTAACGCGCGATAGACTGAACACCGGGGAGCTGTTTTTT
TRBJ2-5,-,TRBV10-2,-,CAGSEGVGGAPGETQYF,TGCGCCGGCAGTGAGGGTGTCGGGGGAGCCCCAGGGGAGACCCAGTACTTC
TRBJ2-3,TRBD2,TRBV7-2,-,CASSLGLAGATDTQYF,TGTGCCAGCAGCTTAGGGTTAGCGGGGGCCACAGATACGCAGTATTTT
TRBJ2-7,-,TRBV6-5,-,CASSPGFEIHEQYF,TGTGCCAGCAGCCCCGGGTTCGAAATCCACGAGCAGTACTTC
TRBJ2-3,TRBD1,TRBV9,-,CASSVEGTGTDTQYF,TGTGCCAGCAGCGTAGAGGGGACAGGGACAGATACGCAGTATTTT
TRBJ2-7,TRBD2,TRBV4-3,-,CASSQAGGLSYEQYF,TGCGCCAGCAGCCAAGCGGGGGGGCTCTCCTACGAGCAGTACTTC
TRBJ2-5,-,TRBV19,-,CASTGARGHYF,TGTGCCAGTACCGGGGCGCGGGGCCATTACTTC
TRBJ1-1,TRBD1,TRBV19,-,CASSMTGGTEAFF,TGTGCCAGTAGTATGACAGGGGGCACTGAAGCTTTCTTT
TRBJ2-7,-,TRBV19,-,CASSFRPRDGLDEQYF,TGTGCCAGTAGTTTCCGGCCGCGGGACGGGCTGGACGAGCAGTACTTC
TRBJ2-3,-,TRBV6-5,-,CASSYSRGNTDTQYF,TGTGCCAGCAGTTACTCGAGAGGGAACACAGATACGCAGTATTTT
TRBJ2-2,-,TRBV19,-,CASSIRDSEELFF,TGTGCCAGTAGTATCAGGGATAGTGAGGAGCTGTTTTTT
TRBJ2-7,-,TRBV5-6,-,CASSLNSPAERYF,TGTGCCAGCAGCTTAAACTCGCCGGCCGAGCGGTACTTC
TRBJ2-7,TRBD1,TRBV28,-,CASSTSTDRDPYEQYF,TGTGCCAGCAGCACTTCAACCGACAGGGACCCCTACGAGCAGTACTTC
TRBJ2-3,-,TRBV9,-,CASSVDGGPGTDTQYF,TGTGCCAGCAGCGTAGACGGGGGGCCCGGCACAGATACGCAGTATTTT
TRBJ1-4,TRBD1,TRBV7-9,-,CASSSRQGPVDEKLFF,TGTGCCAGCAGCTCACGACAGGGACCCGTGGATGAAAAACTGTTTTTT
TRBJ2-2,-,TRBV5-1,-,CASSQGPTDGNTGELFF,TGCGCCAGCAGCCAGGGTCCGACGGACGGGAACACCGGGGAGCTGTTTTTT
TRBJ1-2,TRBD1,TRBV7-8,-,CASSLVGQGDMYGYTF,TGTGCCAGCAGCTTAGTTGGACAGGGGGATATGTACGGCTACACCTTC
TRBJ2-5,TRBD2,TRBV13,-,CASSLWEGDQETQYF,TGTGCCAGCAGCTTATGGGAGGGTGACCAAGAGACCCAGTACTTC
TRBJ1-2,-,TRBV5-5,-,CASSLGLWAYGYTF,TGTGCCAGCAGCTTGGGGTTGTGGGCTTATGGCTACACCTTC
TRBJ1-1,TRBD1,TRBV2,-,CANLQGLGTEAFF,TGTGCCAACTTACAGGGGCTGGGCACTGAAGCTTTCTTT
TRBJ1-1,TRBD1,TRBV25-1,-,CASSGRSGTENTEAFF,TGTGCCAGCAGTGGACGGTCCGGGACAGAGAACACTGAAGCTTTCTTT
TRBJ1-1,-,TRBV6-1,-,CASSEIQGNTEAFF,TGTGCCAGCAGTGAAATTCAGGGGAACACTGAAGCTTTCTTT
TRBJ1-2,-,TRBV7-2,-,CASSLLAGQYGYTF,TGTGCCAGCAGCTTATTGGCGGGCCAATATGGCTACACCTTC
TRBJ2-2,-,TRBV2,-,CASSGEDTGELFF,TGTGCCAGCAGCGGAGAGGACACCGGGGAGCTGTTTTTT
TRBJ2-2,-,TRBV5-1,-,CASSLMVSGELFF,TGCGCCAGCAGCTTAATGGTGAGCGGGGAGCTGTTTTTT
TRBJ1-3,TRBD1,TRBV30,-,CAWSLTGPGNTIYF,TGTGCCTGGAGCTTGACAGGGCCTGGAAACACCATATATTTT
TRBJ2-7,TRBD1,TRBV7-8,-,CASSFGQGYEQYF,TGTGCCAGCAGCTTTGGACAGGGGTACGAGCAGTACTTC
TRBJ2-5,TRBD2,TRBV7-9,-,CASSSLTSGGVQETQYF,TGTGCCAGCAGCTCGTTGACTAGCGGGGGCGTACAAGAGACCCAGTACTTC
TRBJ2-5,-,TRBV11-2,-,CASSLGPQGAQYF,TGTGCCAGCAGCTTAGGCCCCCAAGGGGCCCAGTACTTC
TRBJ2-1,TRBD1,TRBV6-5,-,CASSWGQGYNEQFF,TGTGCCAGCAGCTGGGGACAGGGCTACAATGAGCAGTTCTTC
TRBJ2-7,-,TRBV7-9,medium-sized,CASSLEAGQKPYEQYF,TGTGCCAGCAGCTTGGAGGCCGGACAGAAACCCTACGAGCAGTACTTC
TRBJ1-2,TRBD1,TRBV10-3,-,CATKPGSGTGANGYTF,TGTGCCACCAAACCAGGCTCCGGGACAGGGGCCAATGGCTACACCTTC
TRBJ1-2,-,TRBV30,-,CAWSHTFLDRDYGYTF,TGTGCCTGGAGCCACACTTTTTTGGACAGAGACTATGGCTACACCTTC